This entry concerns a single TCR beta chain. Its cognate antigen is unknown. These data originate in a study of T cell responses to AZD1222 COVID-19 vaccine. The study, taken as a whole, reports: Vaccine-related CD4 TCRs covered spike, predominating at 160-218 and 743-854. Spike-specific TCR breadth and depth rose after two AZD1222 doses. AZD1222 recipients seropositive at baseline numbered only 6 or 7.

Profiled with immunoSEQ multiplex PCR; TCRdb holds only in-frame clones, not every one. The repertoire holds about 150,000 clones, with roughly nine tenths as singletons. The CDR3 length is 13 residues. V was clipped by 6 bases and J by 0 bases, with 8 bases between them. Looked up from germline, CDR1 is SGHAT and CDR2 is FQDESV (reference sequence). This clonotype was sampled from an adult who had recovered from COVID-19. The genes are TRBV11-1 and TRBJ1-1, with D unresolved. This specimen consisted of peripheral blood, obtained after recovery from COVID-19. The DNA for the CDR3 is TGTGCCAGCAGTCCTAGAGTGAACACTGAAGCTTTCTTT. This gives the protein CASSPRVNTEAFF.